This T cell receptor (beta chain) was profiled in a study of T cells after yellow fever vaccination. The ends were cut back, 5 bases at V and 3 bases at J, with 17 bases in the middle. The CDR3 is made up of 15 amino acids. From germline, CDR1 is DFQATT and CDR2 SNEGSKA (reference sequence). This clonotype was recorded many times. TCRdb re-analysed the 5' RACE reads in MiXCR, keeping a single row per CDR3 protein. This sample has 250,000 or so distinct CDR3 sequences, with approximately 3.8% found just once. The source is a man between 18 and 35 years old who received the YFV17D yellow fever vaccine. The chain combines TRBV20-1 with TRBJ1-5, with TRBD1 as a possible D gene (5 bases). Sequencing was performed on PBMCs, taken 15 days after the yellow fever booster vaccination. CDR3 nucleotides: TGCAGTGCTCTCCCTAAGGGGACTACCAATCAGCCCCAGCATTTT. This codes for CSALPKGTTNQPQHF.